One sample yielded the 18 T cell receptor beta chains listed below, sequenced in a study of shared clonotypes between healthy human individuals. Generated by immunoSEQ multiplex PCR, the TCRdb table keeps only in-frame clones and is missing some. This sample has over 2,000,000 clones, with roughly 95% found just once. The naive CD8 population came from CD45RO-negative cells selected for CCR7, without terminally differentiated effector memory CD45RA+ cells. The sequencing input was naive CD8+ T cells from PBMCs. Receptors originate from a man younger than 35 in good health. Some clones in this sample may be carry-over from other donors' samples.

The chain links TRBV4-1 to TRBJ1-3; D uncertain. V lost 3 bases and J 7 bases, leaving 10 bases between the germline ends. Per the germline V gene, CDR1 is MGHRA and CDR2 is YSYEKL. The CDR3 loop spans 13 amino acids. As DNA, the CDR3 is TGCGCCAGCAGCCAGCCCTTGAGTAACACCATATATTTT. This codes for CASSQPLSNTIYF.

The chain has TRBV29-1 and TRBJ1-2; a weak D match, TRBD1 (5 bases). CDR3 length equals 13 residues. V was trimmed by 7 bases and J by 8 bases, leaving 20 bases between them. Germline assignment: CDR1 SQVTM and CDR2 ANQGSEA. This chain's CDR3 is CSGWTAGNEGYTF. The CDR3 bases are TGCAGCGGCTGGACCGCAGGGAACGAAGGCTACACCTTC.

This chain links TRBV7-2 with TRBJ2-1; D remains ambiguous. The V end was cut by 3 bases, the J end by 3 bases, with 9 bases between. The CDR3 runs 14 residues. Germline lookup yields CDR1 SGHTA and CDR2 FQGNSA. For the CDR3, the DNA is TGTGCCAGCAGCTTTATCGCCAGCTACAATGAGCAGTTCTTC. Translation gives CASSFIASYNEQFF.

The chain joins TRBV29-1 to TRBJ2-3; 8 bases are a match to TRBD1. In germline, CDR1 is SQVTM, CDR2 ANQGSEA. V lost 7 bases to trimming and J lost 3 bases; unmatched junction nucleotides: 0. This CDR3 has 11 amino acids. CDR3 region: CSGQGTDTQYF. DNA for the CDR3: TGCAGCGGACAGGGGACAGATACGCAGTATTTT.

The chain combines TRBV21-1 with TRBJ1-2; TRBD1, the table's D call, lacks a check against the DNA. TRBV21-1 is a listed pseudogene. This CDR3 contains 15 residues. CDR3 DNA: TGTGCCAGCAGCAATACGGACAGCGCGGCGGGTGGCTACACCTTC. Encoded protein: CASSNTDSAAGGYTF.

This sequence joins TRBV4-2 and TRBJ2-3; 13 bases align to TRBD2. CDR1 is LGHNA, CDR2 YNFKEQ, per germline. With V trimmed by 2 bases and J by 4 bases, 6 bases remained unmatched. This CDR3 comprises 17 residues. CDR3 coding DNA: TGTGCCAGCAGCCAATTACTAGCGGGAGGGTTTCCAGATACGCAGTATTTT. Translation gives CASSQLLAGGFPDTQYF.

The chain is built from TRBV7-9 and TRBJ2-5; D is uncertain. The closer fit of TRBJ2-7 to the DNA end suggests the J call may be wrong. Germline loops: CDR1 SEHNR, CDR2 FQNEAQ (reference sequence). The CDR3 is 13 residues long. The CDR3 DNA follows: TGTGCCAGCGGATGGGGATACTCCTACGAGCAGTACTTC. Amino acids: CASGWGYSYEQYF.

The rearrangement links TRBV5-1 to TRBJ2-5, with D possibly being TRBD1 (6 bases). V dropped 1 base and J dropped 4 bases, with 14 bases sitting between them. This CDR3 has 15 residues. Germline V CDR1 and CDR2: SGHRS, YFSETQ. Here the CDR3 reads CASSLWTDRGETQYF. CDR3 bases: TGCGCCAGCAGCTTGTGGACAGACAGAGGAGAGACCCAGTACTTC.

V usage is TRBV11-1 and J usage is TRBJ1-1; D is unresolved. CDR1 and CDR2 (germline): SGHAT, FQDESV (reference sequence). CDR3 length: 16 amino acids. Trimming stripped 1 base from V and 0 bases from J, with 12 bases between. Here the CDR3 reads CASSLGFATMNTEAFF. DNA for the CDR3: TGTGCCAGCAGCTTAGGTTTCGCAACCATGAACACTGAAGCTTTCTTT.

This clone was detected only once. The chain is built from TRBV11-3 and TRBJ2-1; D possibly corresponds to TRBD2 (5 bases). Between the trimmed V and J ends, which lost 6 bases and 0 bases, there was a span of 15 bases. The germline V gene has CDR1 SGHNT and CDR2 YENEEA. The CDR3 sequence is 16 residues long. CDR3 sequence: CASSGRSGSSYNEQFF. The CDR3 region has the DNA TGTGCCAGCAGTGGACGGTCTGGGAGCTCCTACAATGAGCAGTTCTTC.

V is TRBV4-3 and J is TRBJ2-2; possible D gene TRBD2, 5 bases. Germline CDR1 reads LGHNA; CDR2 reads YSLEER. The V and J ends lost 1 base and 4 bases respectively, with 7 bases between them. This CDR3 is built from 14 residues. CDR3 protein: CASSQGGFTGELFF. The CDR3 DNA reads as TGCGCCAGCAGCCAAGGAGGGTTCACCGGGGAGCTGTTTTTT.

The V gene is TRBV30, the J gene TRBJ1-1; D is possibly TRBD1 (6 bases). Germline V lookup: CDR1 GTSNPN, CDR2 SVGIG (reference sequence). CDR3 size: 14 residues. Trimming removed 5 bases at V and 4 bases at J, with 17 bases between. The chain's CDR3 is CAWDTRGGRTEAFF. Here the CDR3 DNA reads TGTGCCTGGGACACACGGGGGGGCCGCACTGAAGCTTTCTTT.

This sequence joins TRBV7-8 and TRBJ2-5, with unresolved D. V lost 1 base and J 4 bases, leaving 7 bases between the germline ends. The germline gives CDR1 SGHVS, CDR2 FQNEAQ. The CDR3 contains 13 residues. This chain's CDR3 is CASSLVPRETQYF. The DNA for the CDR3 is TGTGCCAGCAGCTTAGTCCCCCGAGAGACCCAGTACTTC.

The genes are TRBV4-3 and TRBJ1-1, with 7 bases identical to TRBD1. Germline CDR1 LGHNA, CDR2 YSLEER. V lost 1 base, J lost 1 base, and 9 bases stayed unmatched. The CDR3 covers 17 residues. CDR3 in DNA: TGCGCCAGCAGCCAAGTTATCCGGACAGGAAGGAACACTGAAGCTTTCTTT. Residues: CASSQVIRTGRNTEAFF.

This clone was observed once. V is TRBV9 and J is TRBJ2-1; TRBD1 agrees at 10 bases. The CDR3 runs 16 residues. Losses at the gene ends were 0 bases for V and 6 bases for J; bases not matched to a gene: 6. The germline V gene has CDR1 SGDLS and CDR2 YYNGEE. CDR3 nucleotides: TGTGCCAGCAGCGTAGTTGGGACAGGGGTCCGCAATGAGCAGTTCTTC. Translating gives CASSVVGTGVRNEQFF.

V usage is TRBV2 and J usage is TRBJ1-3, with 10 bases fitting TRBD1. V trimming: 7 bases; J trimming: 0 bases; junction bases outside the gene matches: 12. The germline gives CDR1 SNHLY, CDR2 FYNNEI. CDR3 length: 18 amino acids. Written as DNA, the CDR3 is TGTGCCAGCACACCGGGACAGGGGCTACTTAACTCTGGAAACACCATATATTTT. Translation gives CASTPGQGLLNSGNTIYF.

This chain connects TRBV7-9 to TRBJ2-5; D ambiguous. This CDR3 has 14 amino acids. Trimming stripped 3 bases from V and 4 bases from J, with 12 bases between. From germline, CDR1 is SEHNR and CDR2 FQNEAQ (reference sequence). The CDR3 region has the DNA TGTGCCAGCAGCTTTGGTAGGCCCCTAGAGACCCAGTACTTC. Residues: CASSFGRPLETQYF.

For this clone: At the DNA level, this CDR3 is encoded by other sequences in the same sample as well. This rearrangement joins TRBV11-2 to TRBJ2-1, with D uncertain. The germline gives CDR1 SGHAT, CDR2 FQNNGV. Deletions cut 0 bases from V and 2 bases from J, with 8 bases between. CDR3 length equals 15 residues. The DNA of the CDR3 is TGTGCCAGCAGCTTAGAAGAAGTGACCTACAATGAGCAGTTCTTC. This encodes CASSLEEVTYNEQFF.